The 4 T cell receptor beta chains below all came from one sample that was sequenced in a study of T-cell reconstitution after alpha-beta-depleted transplantation in children. Unique molecular identifiers were used to barcode this TCRbeta library. TCRdb reanalysed the PCR reads using MiXCR and keeps one entry per CDR3 protein. The sample holds about 110,000 distinct CDR3 sequences; 10% are singletons and the top ten take more than 7%. The source was PBMCs from the stem cell graft donor, collected from the stem cell graft. These receptors were taken from a human donor who donated a stem cell graft to a child with acute lymphoblastic leukemia.

This clonotype was seen repeatedly, ten times or more. V gene TRBV7-2 combines with J gene TRBJ2-3; 8 positions match TRBD2. This CDR3 region has 16 residues. The germline V gene has CDR1 SGHTA and CDR2 FQGNSA. The V segment lost 5 bases and the J segment 0 bases; nucleotides outside the gene matches: 7. The CDR3 sequence is CASSLYSGASTDTQYF. The CDR3 DNA reads as TGTGCCAGCAGCCTATATAGCGGGGCTAGCACAGATACGCAGTATTTT. Together with reference TRBV7-2 and TRBJ2-3, the CDR3 gives the full variable domain: GAGVSQSPSNKVTEKGKDVELRCDPISGHTALYWYRQSLGQGLEFLIYFQGNSAPDKSGLPSDRFSAERTGGSVSTLTIQRTQQEDSAVYLCASSLYSGASTDTQYFGPGTRLTVL.

Comments on this clonotype: This may arise from a read error, as a much more abundant clone is one base away. The J gene is TRBJ2-7, the V gene TRBV5-1; 8 nucleotides agree with TRBD2. CDR3 length: 14 amino acids. Trimming cost V 1 base and J 2 bases; bases outside gene matches: 2. Germline lookup yields CDR1 SGHRS and CDR2 YFSETQ. The CDR3 DNA sequence: TGCGCCAGCAGCTTGACTAGCGGCCCCTACGAGCAGTACTTC. This codes for CASSLTSGPYEQYF.

This clonotype has a count of ten or more. This chain uses TRBV27 with TRBJ2-3, with 14 bases matching TRBD2. The germline CDR1 and CDR2 sequences are MNHEY and SMNVEV (reference sequence). The CDR3 runs 15 residues. With 8 bases clipped from V and 11 bases from J, the junction kept 12 bases outside the gene matches. The CDR3 nucleotides are TGTGCCAGCCGCGGGACTAGCGGGGGCCCAAGGAGGCAGTATTTT. It specifies CASRGTSGGPRRQYF.

The rearrangement links TRBV29-1 to TRBJ2-2; D gene unclear. Germline CDR1 SQVTM, CDR2 ANQGSEA. The CDR3 spans 15 residues. Trimming removed 6 bases from V and 0 bases from J, with 14 bases in between. The CDR3 nucleotides are TGCAGCGTCCAAGGGCCTAACCCGAACACCGGGGAGCTGTTTTTT. Amino acids: CSVQGPNPNTGELFF.